There are many counts of the clone carrying this T cell receptor beta chain. Its cognate antigen is unknown. A second 7 to 11 cycle PCR used barcoded and J-beta primers. The authors tagged each cDNA molecule using a template-switch adaptor with 12 random nucleotides. A single record per CDR3 protein comes from TCRdb applying MiXCR to the 5' RACE reads. The sample has approximately 900,000 distinct CDR3 sequences; around 29% are singletons. This specimen comes from a study of blood T cells in healthy people across ages. Whole-study results and caveats: Relative to aged donors, long-lived donors carried more naive CD4+ cells and displayed higher diversity.

V was pared by 1 base and J by 3 bases, with 11 bases between. The CDR3 consists of 15 residues. Germline V gene lookup returns CDR1 SGHAT and CDR2 FQDESV (reference sequence). The same data also contributed to another study, on T cells of mothers and their children.

Sequencing input: blood. The receptor comes from a woman between 40 and 50 years old in good health. The rearrangement links TRBV11-1 to TRBJ2-3; D might be TRBD1 (6 bases). CDR3 DNA: TGTGCCAGCAGCTTAGAACCAGGGGTGACAGATACGCAGTATTTT. Protein: CASSLEPGVTDTQYF.